The sequence of this T cell receptor beta chain was determined in a study of Ad26.COV2.S vaccination and SARS-CoV-2 variants. At the level of the study: Donor joined the COV1001 Ad26.COV2.S trial arm.

The CDR3 covers 12 residues. With 5 bases removed from V and 4 bases from J, the gap between germline ends came to 9 bases. The germline CDR1 and CDR2 sequences are SGHVS and FNYEAQ. Stated treatment: 15 to 20 received Ad26.COV2.S at low or high dose, single or two shots; 5 received placebo; per-sample allocation not given. Repertoires come from day 63 after the first vaccine or placebo injection. In Boston, the donor was an adult between 18-55 years of age. This vaccine is an Ad26 vector that expresses the Wuhan-strain SARS-CoV-2 spike. Assay used: immunoSEQ multiplex PCR; TCRdb lists only in-frame clones, some missing. This sample has 300,000 to 500,000 clones, with 88% found just once.

The sample in question was peripheral blood, obtained in a trial of Ad26.COV2.S vaccine versus placebo. This chain joins TRBV7-6 and TRBJ2-7, with a possible D match to TRBD1 (6 bases). This receptor was identified in a person aged 18-65 years who received the Ad26.COV2.S COVID-19 vaccine or a placebo. The DNA for the CDR3 is TGTGCCAGCAGCCAAGGACAGTACGAGCAGTACTTC. Translating gives CASSQGQYEQYF. The whole variable domain, remainder taken from reference TRBV7-6 and TRBJ2-7, is GAGVSQSPRYKVTKRGQDVALRCDPISGHVSLYWYRQALGQGPEFLTYFNYEAQQDKSGLPNDRFSAERPEGSISTLTIQRTEQRDSAMYRCASSQGQYEQYFGPGTRLTVT.